This T cell receptor beta chain was captured by sequencing in a study of cytomegalovirus exposure and HLA in healthy donors (TCRdb year 2017). Describing the broader study: In an earlier analysis of approximately 640 of the donors, 250 to 350 Gb of sequence data and 100 million or so unique TCR beta sequences from 180 million or so T cells were reported. An early release covering just under 650 HLA-typed donors comprised approximately 290 gigabases of sequencing data and tens of millions of unique TCR sequences. The genetic ancestry cluster associated with self-reported Caucasian donors included about 84% of the roughly 410 genotyped donors. The aim of the study was to test whether cataloging public T cell receptors could identify signatures of past pathogen exposure. The study used immunosequencing to profile the T cell repertoires of around 600 subjects and linked those repertoires to cytomegalovirus serostatus. Besides the first cohort of around 670 subjects, a separate validation cohort made up of 120 or so different subjects was used. To predict cytomegalovirus infection status, the study combined high-throughput TCR immunosequencing, statistical association of individual TCRs with disease status, and machine learning. A later analysis re-examined previously published TCR beta repertoires from several hundred donors and added high-resolution HLA genotyping to investigate patterns of TCR occurrence. Rather than using new phenotypic data, the later analysis identified candidate immune exposures from TCR beta sequences and from how often those sequences occurred across donors. An earlier analysis of approximately 640 of the donors applied high-throughput TCR beta sequencing to assess whether each TCR beta V gene segment acted as functional or pseudogenic. Alongside the repertoire data, information on donor age, sex, ethnicity and CMV serostatus was compiled. Genome-wide SNP genotypes for about three fifths of the roughly 670 donors were used in a later genetic analysis, which treated that subset as a discovery cohort. All discovery cohort repertoires had been generated on a single sequencing platform. Both class I and class II loci were covered by HLA typing, at four-digit resolution. The number of donors typed differed by locus, with roughly 620-630 for A, B, C, DRB1 and DQB1, roughly 520 for DQA1, 600 to 610 for DPA1, and some 440 for DPB1. About 5 DR-DQ haplotypes were handled as single units for association and clustering, since linkage in the cohort was strong. On average, 235,054 unique TCR beta nucleotide sequences were sequenced per donor among 350 to 400 genotyped donors of the cohort, with roughly 18% of those sequences being non-productive.

Paper-wide results and their limitations: A few of the identified cytomegalovirus-associated TCR beta chains were confirmed in vitro to be specific for cytomegalovirus antigens. Presence/absence analyses assumed roughly uniform sequencing depth across donors, an assumption that may not hold. Because HLA typing was unavailable for some donors at each locus, only the typed subset was used in association tests. In a later analysis, HLA-associated TCR beta chains showed more clonal expansion and lower generation probabilities than non-associated chains that were equally common. In the study, some 160 TCR beta chains were listed as associated with cytomegalovirus. Cytomegalovirus status was reported to be diagnosed by the classifier with high specificity and sensitivity in both the original and validation cohorts. A later analysis reported that several top co-occurrence clusters appeared linked to parvovirus B19, influenza, CMV and Epstein-Barr virus. When HLA alleles, especially DR and DQ, strongly co-occurred, TCR associations were difficult to assign to individual alleles. According to a later genetic analysis, donors in an Asian-associated ancestry cluster had fewer N-insertions in productive TCRs than the approximately 650-donor mean. Correlated functional status among segregating V segments might be attributable to linkage disequilibrium, but an unknown experimental factor could not be ruled out. A later analysis associated 15,000 or so TCR beta sequences with specific HLA alleles at a false discovery rate of 0.05. An association between a missense DCLRE1C variant and V-gene and J-gene trimming of TCR beta chains was found in a later genetic analysis and replicated in an independent cohort. Most TCR sequences were seen in very few donors, while some public TCRs were found in many individuals. In a later analysis, TCR association rates were found to vary across HLA loci, with the most associated TCRs seen for DRB1 alleles and the fewest for HLA-C alleles. In an earlier analysis of about 550 of the donors, most TCR beta V segments were observed in productive rearrangements about 87% or about 30% of the time, broadly matching IMGT annotations. Because counts were too low, around 18 rarely observed V segments, including chromosome 9 orphons, were left out of the earlier analysis of 587 of the donors. A cluster of highly shared sequence variants was judged likely to represent a technical artifact of the sequencing pipeline. A further reported finding was that TCR beta sequences accurately predicted the HLA-A and HLA-B alleles for most subjects in the first cohort. The 87-base-pair reads could not distinguish some IMGT-functional V segments, including TRBV6-2 and TRBV6-3, so those segments were excluded. CMV serostatus was the only immune exposure information available for the cohort. The authors suggested that the approach could potentially be generalized to other disease states and immunological phenotypes. According to a later analysis, most CMV-associated TCR beta chains appeared to be HLA-restricted, and the HLA associations seemed to be driven largely by CMV exposure. This cohort had only TCR beta chains sequenced, and the lack of alpha or paired-chain data limited which features could be detected.

Regarding this clone: Its recognized antigen is unknown. The sample holds no much larger clone one base away, and base qualities are not on file.

Library preparation used the immunoSEQ multiplex PCR assay. The multiplex PCR relied on a mix of 60 forward primers for TCR Vbeta segments and 13 reverse primers for TCR Jbeta segments. A multiplex PCR assay on genomic DNA amplified the CDR3 region of rearranged TCR beta genes. The amplified TCR beta libraries were sequenced on the Illumina HiSeq System as 87-base-pair reads. From the authors' description of their analysis: Across the 640 or so repertoires, a later analysis counted some 80 million unique TCR beta chains, around 11 million of which were shared by at least two donors. Raw reads were error-corrected and collapsed into unique sequences by a nearest-neighbor algorithm in which closely related sequences were merged to remove PCR and sequencing errors. To assign V, D and J gene segments, CDR3 sequences were aligned to IMGT reference sequences. For a sequence to be retained, a match of at least six nucleotides to both a V gene segment and a J gene segment was required. A rearrangement counted as productive if the CDR3 had no stop codons and remained in frame with V and J, and every other rearrangement counted as non-productive. CDR3 was defined by IMGT convention, running from the second conserved V-encoded cysteine to the conserved J-encoded phenylalanine. Sequences without an unambiguous match to a single V gene segment were excluded from the earlier analysis of approximately 600 of the donors. An earlier analysis of 587 of the donors called V segments functional above 56.7% productive rearrangements and segregating when the between-donor standard deviation exceeded 5%. A statistical classification framework was built for diagnosing cytomegalovirus status from the catalog of TCR beta chain sequences. In a later analysis, TCR nucleotide sequences were compared against IMGT/GENE-DB human TR gene sequences so that V and J genes could be assigned. A later analysis assigned CDR3 sequences and most-parsimonious VDJ recombination scenarios with the TCRdist pipeline. In a later analysis, each TCR beta chain was defined by its CDR3 amino acid sequence together with its V-gene family, and reads without a unique V-gene family were excluded. In a later analysis, approximately 640 highly shared, low-generation-probability nucleotide sequences were removed to address suspected cross-contamination and a sequencing artifact. In a later analysis, a clonal expansion index was calculated for each public chain from normalized within-repertoire ranks of inferred template counts. A later analysis computed generation probabilities with a VDJ recombination model fitted to out-of-frame rearrangements, and checked the results against IGoR. In a later analysis, TCR-TCR, TCR-HLA and TCR-CMV co-occurrence was scored with hypergeometric tests, and a repertoire-size bias correction was applied to TCR pairs. False discovery rates were estimated in a later analysis by permuting HLA or CMV assignments 20 times. In a later analysis, co-occurring TCRs were grouped with DBSCAN, and TCRdist sequence similarity was added when clustering was performed within HLA-allele-positive subsets. Repertoires with fewer than 30,000 or more than 120,000 public chains were left out of co-occurrence clustering, as were roughly five repertoires with anomalous nucleotide sharing. TCRdb stores this immuneACCESS table with in-frame sequences only. Part of the clones is absent; in the studies checked, under half of the shortfall reflects unresolved V genes, and no reason is known for the rest. For V, J and clone size, that table is used; D and trimming come from the DNA. This sample lists approximately 160,000 clones; 77% were detected once. In total, the top ten clones hold under 2% of the sample.

The cohort consisted of 600 or so healthy bone marrow donors. At the time of sampling, all cohort members were nominally healthy, though unrecorded immune exposures were likely present. The donor was CMV seronegative and belonged to the group of 350 to 400 seronegative cohort members. A peripheral blood sample was provided by each donor, and peripheral blood mononuclear cells were used for TCR beta sequencing. Genomic DNA extraction from the blood cell samples was performed with the Qiagen DNeasy Blood Extraction Kit. From the germline V gene, CDR1 is LGHNT and CDR2 is FRNRAP. Between the V and J ends, shortened by 5 bases and 1 base respectively, the junction contains 15 bases. From the cysteine up to the phenylalanine, the CDR3 has a length of 16 residues. Left in the record is the CDR3 DNA by itself, 48 bases read in frame from the first base.

The material sequenced was PBMCs. The chain joins TRBV12-5 to TRBJ2-1, with a tentative D gene TRBD1 over 6 matching bases. This receptor was identified in a woman aged 25 to 39 in good health and CMV-seronegative. The DNA sequence is given as TGTGCTAGTGGTAGAGGGGGACCAAAATCCTACAATGAGCAGTTCTTC. It translates to CASGRGGPKSYNEQFF.